This T cell receptor (beta chain) came from a study of OX40 agonist ivuxolimab in advanced cancers. Study-wide background: Ivuxolimab, which is an agonistic anti-OX40 (CD134) antibody, was administered to the patients.

The junction had 11 bases not matched to a gene; V was cut back by 4 bases and J by 0 bases. This CDR3 is 18 amino acids long. Germline CDR1 LGHNA, CDR2 YNFKEQ. Sequencing was performed with immunoSEQ multiplex PCR; in TCRdb, only in-frame clones are kept and a portion is missing. The sample carries 50,000 to 65,000 clones, less than 90% recorded once. This clone was observed once. The J gene is TRBJ1-1, the V gene TRBV4-2; 10 nucleotides agree with TRBD1. The sequence was obtained from an adult with an advanced solid tumor such as melanoma, head and neck, liver or kidney cancer. The source was CD4+ or CD8+ T cells sorted from blood, collected in a trial of the OX40 agonist ivuxolimab. CDR3 nucleotides: TGTGCCAGCAGCCGAAGTCAGGGACAGGGGTCAATGAACACTGAAGCTTTCTTT. Translating it yields CASSRSQGQGSMNTEAFF.